This T cell receptor (beta chain) appears in the sequencing data of a study of shared T cell receptors in the human thymus. V lost 0 bases to trimming and J lost 4 bases, with 6 bases between them. The V gene's germline CDR1 is KGHSH and CDR2 LQKENI. CDR3 length equals 13 residues. Libraries were prepared by immunoSEQ multiplex PCR; TCRdb keeps only in-frame clonotypes and omits some of them. The sample has 550,000 to 800,000 clones; approximately 85% are singletons. A note on this clone: Other DNA variants within this sample encode the same CDR3.

The data also belong to a second study, concerning human thymus T cells. Turning to that study: Immunologically healthy infants in Finland undergoing congenital heart defect surgery were the donors. Corrective cardiac surgery supplied the resected thymus tissue. Thymic and blood repertoires seemed to show skewed V and J gene use. Highly overlapping thymic repertoires among unrelated individuals were reported in related research.

The rearrangement links TRBV18 to TRBJ1-2; D call uncertain. The sample was thymocytes. This TCR came from a girl less than two years old with a congenital heart defect. CDR3 DNA: TGTGCCAGCTCACCACCCGGAGGCTATGGCTACACCTTC. This gives the protein CASSPPGGYGYTF.